The clone carrying this TCR beta chain was recorded once. Antigen specificity is unknown. The protocol was immunoSEQ multiplex PCR, while the TCRdb copy is restricted to in-frame clones and leaves out a portion. Of more than 15,000 clones in the sample, over 60% are singletons; the top ten hold around 9.9%. J was trimmed by 3 bases and V by 2 bases; bases with no gene match: 5. Germline CDR1 SGHTA, CDR2 FQGNSA. The length of the CDR3 is 15 residues. Unexposed donor CD4+ T cells date from about 2010-2018, before the COVID-19 pandemic. CD4+ T cells were isolated from the cells after nine to eleven days of culture. On days 3 and 7, cultures got half fresh IL-2 medium. The sample comes from a study of CD4 T cells in relation to SARS-CoV-2 and coronaviruses. The wider study: PBMCs were cultured with antigen for roughly 10 days before TCR beta sequencing. Negative control cultures got HIV-1 Nef peptides or no peptide.

The sequencing sample was made of CD4+ T cells from PBMCs, cultured in vitro. The J gene is TRBJ2-3, the V gene TRBV7-2; TRBD2 matches 7 bases. The TCR comes from a human donor in good health. As DNA, the CDR3 is TGTGCCAGCAGCTTAAAAGCGGGGATTACAGATACGCAGTATTTT. It yields the protein CASSLKAGITDTQYF.